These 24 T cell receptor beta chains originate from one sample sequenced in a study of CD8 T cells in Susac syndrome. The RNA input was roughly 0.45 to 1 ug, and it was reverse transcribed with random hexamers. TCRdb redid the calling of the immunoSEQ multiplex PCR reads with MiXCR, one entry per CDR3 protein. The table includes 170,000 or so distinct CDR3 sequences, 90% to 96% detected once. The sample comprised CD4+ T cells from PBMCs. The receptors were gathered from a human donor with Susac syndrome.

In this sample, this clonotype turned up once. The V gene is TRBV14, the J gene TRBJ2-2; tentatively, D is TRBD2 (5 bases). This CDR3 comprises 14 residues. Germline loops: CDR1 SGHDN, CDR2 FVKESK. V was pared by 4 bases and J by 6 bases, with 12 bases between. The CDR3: CASSPRTVPGELFF. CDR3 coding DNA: TGTGCCAGCAGCCCGCGGACTGTCCCCGGGGAGCTGTTTTTT.

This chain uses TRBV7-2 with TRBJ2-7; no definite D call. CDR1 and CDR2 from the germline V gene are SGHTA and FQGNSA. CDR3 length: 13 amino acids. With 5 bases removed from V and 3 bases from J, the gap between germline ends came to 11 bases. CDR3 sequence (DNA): TGTGCCAGCAGCCCTGAGTCCTTCTACGAGCAGTACTTC. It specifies CASSPESFYEQYF.

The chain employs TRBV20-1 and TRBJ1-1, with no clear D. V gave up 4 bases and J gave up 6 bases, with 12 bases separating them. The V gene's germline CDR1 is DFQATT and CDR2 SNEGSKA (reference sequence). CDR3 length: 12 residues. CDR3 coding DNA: TGCAGTGCTACCGGGGATCGGCCTGAAGCTTTCTTT. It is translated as CSATGDRPEAFF.

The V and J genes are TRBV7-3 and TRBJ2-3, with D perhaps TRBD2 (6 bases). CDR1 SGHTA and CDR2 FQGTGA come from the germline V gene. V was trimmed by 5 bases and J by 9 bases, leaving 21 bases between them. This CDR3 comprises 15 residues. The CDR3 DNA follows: TGTGCCAGCAGCAGCCGGCCGGGAGACCCCACCACGCAGTATTTT. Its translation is CASSSRPGDPTTQYF. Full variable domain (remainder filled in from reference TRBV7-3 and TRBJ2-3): GAGVSQTPSNKVTEKGKYVELRCDPISGHTALYWYRQSLGQGPEFLIYFQGTGAADDSGLPNDRFFAVRPEGSVSTLKIQRTERGDSAVYLCASSSRPGDPTTQYFGPGTRLTVL.

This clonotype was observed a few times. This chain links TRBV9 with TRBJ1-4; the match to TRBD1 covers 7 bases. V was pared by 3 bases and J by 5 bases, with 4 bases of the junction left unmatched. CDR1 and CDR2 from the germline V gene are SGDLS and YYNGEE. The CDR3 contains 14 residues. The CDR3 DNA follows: TGTGCCAGCAGCGCCCGGACAGGCAATGAAAAACTGTTTTTT. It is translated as CASSARTGNEKLFF.

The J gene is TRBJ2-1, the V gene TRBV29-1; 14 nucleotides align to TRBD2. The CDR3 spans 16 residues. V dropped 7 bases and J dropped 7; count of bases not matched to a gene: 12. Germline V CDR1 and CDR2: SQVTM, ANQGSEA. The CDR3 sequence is CSAKKGLAGVGNEQFF. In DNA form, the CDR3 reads TGCAGCGCCAAGAAGGGACTAGCGGGAGTCGGAAATGAGCAGTTCTTC.

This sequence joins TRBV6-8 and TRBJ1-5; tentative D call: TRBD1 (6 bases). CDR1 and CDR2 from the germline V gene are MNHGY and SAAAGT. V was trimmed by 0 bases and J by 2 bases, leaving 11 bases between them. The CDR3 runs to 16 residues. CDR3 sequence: CASSYSGTLCNQPQHF. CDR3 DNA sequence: TGTGCCAGCAGTTACTCGGGGACACTTTGCAATCAGCCCCAGCATTTT.

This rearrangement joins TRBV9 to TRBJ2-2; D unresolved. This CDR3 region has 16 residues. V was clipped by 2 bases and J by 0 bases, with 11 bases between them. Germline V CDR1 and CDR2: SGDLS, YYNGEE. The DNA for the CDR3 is TGTGCCAGCAGCGTGAGTCACAGAGCGAACACCGGGGAGCTGTTTTTT. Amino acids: CASSVSHRANTGELFF.

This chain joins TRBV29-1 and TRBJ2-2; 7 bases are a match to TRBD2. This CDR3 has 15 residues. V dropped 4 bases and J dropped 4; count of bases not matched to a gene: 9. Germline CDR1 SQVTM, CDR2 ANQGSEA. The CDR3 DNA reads TGCAGCGTTGGGCGGGGCCCGGGGGGCACCGGGGAGCTGTTTTTT. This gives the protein CSVGRGPGGTGELFF.

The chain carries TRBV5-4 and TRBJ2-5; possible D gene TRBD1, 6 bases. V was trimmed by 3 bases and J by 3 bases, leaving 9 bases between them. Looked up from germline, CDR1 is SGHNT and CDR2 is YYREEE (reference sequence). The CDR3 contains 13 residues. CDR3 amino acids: CASSSYREETQYF. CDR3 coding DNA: TGTGCCAGCAGCTCTTACAGGGAAGAGACCCAGTACTTC.

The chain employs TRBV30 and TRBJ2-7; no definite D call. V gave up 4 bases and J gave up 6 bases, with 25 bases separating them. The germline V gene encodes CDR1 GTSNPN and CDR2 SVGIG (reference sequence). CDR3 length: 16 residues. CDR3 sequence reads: CAWNPGRVRPFGEQYF. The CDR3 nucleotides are TGTGCCTGGAATCCGGGTCGGGTGAGACCTTTTGGCGAGCAGTACTTC. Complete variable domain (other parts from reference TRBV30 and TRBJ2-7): SQTIHQWPATLVQPVGSPLSLECTVEGTSNPNLYWYRQAAGRGLQLLFYSVGIGQISSEVPQNLSASRPQDRQFILSSKKLLLSDSGFYLCAWNPGRVRPFGEQYFGPGTRLTVT.

For the CDR3, the DNA is TGTGCCACCAGCATCGGGACACATAGCACAGATACGCAGTATTTT. Translated: CATSIGTHSTDTQYF. The chain recombines TRBV24-1 with TRBJ2-3; perhaps TRBD1 as D (6 bases). Germline assignment: CDR1 KGHDR and CDR2 SFDVKD. CDR3 size: 15 residues. V gave up 7 bases and J gave up 0 bases, with 13 bases separating them.

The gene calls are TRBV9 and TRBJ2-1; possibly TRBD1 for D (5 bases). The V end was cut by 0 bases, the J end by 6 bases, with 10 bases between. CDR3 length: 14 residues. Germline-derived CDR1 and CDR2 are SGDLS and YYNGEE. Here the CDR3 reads CASSVGVGPNEQFF. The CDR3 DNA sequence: TGTGCCAGCAGCGTAGGCGTGGGGCCCAATGAGCAGTTCTTC.

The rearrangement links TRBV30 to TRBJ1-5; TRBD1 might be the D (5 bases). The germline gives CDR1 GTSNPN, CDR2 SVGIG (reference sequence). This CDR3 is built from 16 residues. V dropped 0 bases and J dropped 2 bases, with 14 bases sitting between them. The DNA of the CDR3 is TGTGCCTGGAGTGTACCGGGGGGAGGGGGCAATCAGCCCCAGCATTTT. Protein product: CAWSVPGGGGNQPQHF.

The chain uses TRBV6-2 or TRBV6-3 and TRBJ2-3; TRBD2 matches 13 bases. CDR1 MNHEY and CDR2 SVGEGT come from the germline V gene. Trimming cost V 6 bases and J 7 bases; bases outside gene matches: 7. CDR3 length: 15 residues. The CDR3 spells CASSRTSGSPNTQYF. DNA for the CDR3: TGTGCCAGCAGCCGGACTAGCGGGAGCCCAAATACGCAGTATTTT.

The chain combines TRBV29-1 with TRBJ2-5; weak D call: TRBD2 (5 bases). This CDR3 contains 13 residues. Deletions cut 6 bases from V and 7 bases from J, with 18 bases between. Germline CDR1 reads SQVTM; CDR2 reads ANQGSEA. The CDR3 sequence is CSVEARGRGTQYF. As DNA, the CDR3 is TGCAGCGTCGAGGCCCGGGGTCGTGGGACCCAGTACTTC.

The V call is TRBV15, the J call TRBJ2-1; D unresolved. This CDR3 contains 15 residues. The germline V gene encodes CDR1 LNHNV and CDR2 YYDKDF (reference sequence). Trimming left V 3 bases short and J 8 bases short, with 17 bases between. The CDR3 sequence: CATSRDRVPSHEQFF. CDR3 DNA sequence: TGTGCCACCAGCAGGGACCGGGTTCCATCCCATGAGCAGTTCTTC.

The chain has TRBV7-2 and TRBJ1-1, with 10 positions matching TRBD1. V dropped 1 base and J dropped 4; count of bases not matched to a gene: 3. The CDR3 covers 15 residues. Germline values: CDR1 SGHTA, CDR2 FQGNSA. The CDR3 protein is CASSLGTGGATEAFF. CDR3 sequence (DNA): TGTGCCAGCAGCTTAGGGACAGGGGGTGCCACTGAAGCTTTCTTT.

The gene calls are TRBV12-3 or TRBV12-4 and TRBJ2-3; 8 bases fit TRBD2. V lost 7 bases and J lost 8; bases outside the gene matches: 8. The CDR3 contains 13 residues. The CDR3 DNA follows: TGTGCCAGCAATCCCGGGAGGGCCGGTACGCAGTATTTT. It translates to CASNPGRAGTQYF.

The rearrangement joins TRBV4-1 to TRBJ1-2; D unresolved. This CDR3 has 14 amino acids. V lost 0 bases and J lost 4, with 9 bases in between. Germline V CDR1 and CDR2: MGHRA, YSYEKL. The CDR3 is CASSQEAGLYGYTF. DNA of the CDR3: TGCGCCAGCAGCCAAGAGGCCGGCCTCTATGGCTACACCTTC.

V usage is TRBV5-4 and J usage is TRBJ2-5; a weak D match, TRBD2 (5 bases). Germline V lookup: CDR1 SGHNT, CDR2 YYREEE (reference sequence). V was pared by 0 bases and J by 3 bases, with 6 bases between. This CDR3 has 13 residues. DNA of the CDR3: TGTGCCAGCAGCTTGGTCGGGGAAGAGACCCAGTACTTC. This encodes CASSLVGEETQYF. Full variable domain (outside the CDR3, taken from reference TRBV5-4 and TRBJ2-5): ETGVTQSPTHLIKTRGQQVTLRCSSQSGHNTVSWYQQALGQGPQFIFQYYREEENGRGNFPPRFSGLQFPNYSSELNVNALELDDSALYLCASSLVGEETQYFGPGTRLLVL.

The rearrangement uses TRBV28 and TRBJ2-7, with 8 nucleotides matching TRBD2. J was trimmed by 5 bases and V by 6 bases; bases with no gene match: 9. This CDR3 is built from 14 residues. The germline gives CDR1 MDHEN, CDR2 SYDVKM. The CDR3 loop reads CASRPAGVSDEQYF. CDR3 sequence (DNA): TGTGCCAGCAGGCCAGCGGGGGTCTCGGACGAGCAGTACTTC.

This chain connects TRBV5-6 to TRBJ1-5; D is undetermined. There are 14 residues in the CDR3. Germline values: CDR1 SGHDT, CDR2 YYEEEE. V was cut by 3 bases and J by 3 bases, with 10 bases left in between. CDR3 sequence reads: CASSYGGINQPQHF. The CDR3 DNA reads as TGTGCCAGCAGCTACGGCGGGATCAATCAGCCCCAGCATTTT.

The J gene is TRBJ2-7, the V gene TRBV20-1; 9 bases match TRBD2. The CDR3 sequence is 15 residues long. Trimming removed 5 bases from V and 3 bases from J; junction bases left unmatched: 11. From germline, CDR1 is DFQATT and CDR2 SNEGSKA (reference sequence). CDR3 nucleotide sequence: TGCAGTGCTGATATTAGTAGCGGGGGACGCTACGAGCAGTACTTC. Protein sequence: CSADISSGGRYEQYF.